This T cell receptor (beta chain) was sequenced in a study of blood T cell repertoires in COVID-19. V dropped 2 bases and J dropped 5 bases, with 9 bases sitting between them. Germline assignment: CDR1 LNHDA and CDR2 SQIVND (reference sequence). The CDR3 totals 13 residues. The protocol was immunoSEQ multiplex PCR, while the TCRdb copy is restricted to in-frame clones and leaves out a portion. The table records 150,000 to 190,000 clones, 76% of them present only once. The rearrangement joins TRBV19 to TRBJ2-5; perhaps TRBD2 as D (6 bases). Specimen: peripheral blood. The sequence was obtained from a woman of 80 years or more with acute or convalescent COVID-19. DNA of the CDR3: TGTGCCAGTAGTATACGGGACTCGGAGACCCAGTACTTC. It is translated as CASSIRDSETQYF. Supplemented by reference TRBV19 and TRBJ2-5, the full variable domain reads DGGITQSPKYLFRKEGQNVTLSCEQNLNHDAMYWYRQDPGQGLRLIYYSQIVNDFQKGDIAEGYSVSREKKESFPLTVTSAQKNPTAFYLCASSIRDSETQYFGPGTRLLVL.